Reported below is one T cell receptor (beta chain). What it binds is not known. Libraries were prepared by immunoSEQ multiplex PCR; TCRdb keeps only in-frame clonotypes and omits some of them. Found here are more than 75,000 clones, about 89% of them singletons; the top ten hold around 7%. The data originate from a study of T cell responses to AZD1222 COVID-19 vaccine. Study results and limitations: Baseline seropositivity occurred in only 5 to 7 AZD1222 recipients. Donors skewed white British and female; clonal diversity was possibly underestimated.

Sequenced here: peripheral blood, sampled on day 0 of AZD1222 vaccination. The source of this sequence is an adult in good health.

CDR3 nucleotide sequence: TGCAGCGTTGTTTTCCCTAACTCTGGGGCCAACGTCCTGACTTTC. Protein product: CSVVFPNSGANVLTF. The chain joins TRBV29-1 to TRBJ2-6; D unclear. CDR1 is SQVTM and CDR2 is ANQGSEA in the germline V gene. The length of the CDR3 is 15 residues. V was clipped by 4 bases and J by 0 bases, with 10 bases between them.